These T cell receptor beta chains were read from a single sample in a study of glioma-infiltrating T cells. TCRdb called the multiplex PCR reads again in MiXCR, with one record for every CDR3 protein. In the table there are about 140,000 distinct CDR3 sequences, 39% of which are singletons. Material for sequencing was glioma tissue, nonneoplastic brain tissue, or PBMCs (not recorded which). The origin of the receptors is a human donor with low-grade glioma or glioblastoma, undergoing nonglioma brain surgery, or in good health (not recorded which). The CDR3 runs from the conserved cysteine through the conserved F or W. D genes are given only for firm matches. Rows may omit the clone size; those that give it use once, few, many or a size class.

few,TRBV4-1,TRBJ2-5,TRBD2,CASSQTSGGNQETQYF,TGCGCCAGCAGCCAAACTAGCGGGGGTAACCAAGAGACCCAGTACTTC
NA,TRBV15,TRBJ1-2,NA,CATSRDRADYGYTF,TGTGCCACCAGCAGAGATAGGGCGGATTATGGCTACACCTTC
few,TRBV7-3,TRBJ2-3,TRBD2,CASSLRGDTDTQYF,TGTGCCAGCAGCTTACGGGGGGACACAGATACGCAGTATTTT
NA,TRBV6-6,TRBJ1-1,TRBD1,CASSYSGTGTEAFF,TGTGCCAGCAGTTACTCTGGGACAGGCACTGAAGCTTTCTTT
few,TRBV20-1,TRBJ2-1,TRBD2,CSANSGRARYEQFF,TGCAGTGCTAATAGCGGGAGGGCCCGTTATGAGCAGTTCTTC
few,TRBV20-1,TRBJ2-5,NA,CSAKNGPETQYF,TGCAGTGCCAAGAATGGCCCCGAGACCCAGTACTTC
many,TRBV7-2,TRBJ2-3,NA,CASSFRILDTQYF,TGTGCCAGCAGCTTCAGGATTTTGGATACGCAGTATTTT
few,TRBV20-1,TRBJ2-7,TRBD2,CSASRGLASTEQYF,TGCAGTGCTAGTAGGGGACTAGCGAGTACCGAGCAGTACTTC
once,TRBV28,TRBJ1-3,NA,CASSFLGGSGNTIYF,TGTGCCAGCAGCTTCTTGGGGGGATCTGGAAACACCATATATTTT
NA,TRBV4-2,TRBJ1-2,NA,CASSHPDRNYGYTF,TGTGCCAGCAGCCACCCCGACAGGAACTATGGCTACACCTTC
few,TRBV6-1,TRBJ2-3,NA,CASSRTASTDTQYF,TGTGCCAGCAGTAGGACAGCCAGCACAGATACGCAGTATTTT
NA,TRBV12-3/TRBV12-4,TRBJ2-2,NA,CASSLQSLNTGELFF,TGTGCCAGCAGTTTGCAGTCGCTAAACACCGGGGAGCTGTTTTTT
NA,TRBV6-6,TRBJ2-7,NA,CASSYSASGATIKYF,TGTGCCAGCAGTTACTCGGCCAGCGGAGCCACTATAAAGTACTTC
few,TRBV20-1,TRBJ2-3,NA,CSAPPGSTDTQYF,TGCAGTGCTCCGCCGGGGTCGACAGATACGCAGTATTTT
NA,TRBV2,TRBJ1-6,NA,CASSEWLRDSPLHF,TGTGCCAGCAGTGAATGGCTGAGGGATTCACCCCTCCACTTT
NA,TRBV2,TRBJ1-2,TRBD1,CASRGTGGIGYTF,TGTGCCAGCAGGGGGACAGGGGGCATTGGCTACACCTTC
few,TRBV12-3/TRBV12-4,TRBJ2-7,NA,CASSLREVGQYF,TGTGCCAGCAGTTTAAGGGAGGTAGGGCAGTACTTC
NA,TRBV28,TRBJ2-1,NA,CASTPWGSSYNEQFF,TGTGCCAGCACCCCCTGGGGGAGTTCCTACAATGAGCAGTTCTTC
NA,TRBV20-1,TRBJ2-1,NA,CSAAWDSYNEQFF,TGCAGTGCCGCCTGGGACTCCTACAATGAGCAGTTCTTC
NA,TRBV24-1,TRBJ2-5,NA,CATSDLNGGRGQYF,TGTGCCACCAGTGACCTCAATGGGGGGCGAGGGCAGTACTTC
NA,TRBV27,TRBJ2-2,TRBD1,CASRTGADTAELFF,TGTGCCAGCAGGACAGGGGCGGACACCGCGGAGCTGTTTTTT
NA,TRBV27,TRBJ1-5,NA,CASSSPALNQPQHF,TGTGCCAGCAGTTCCCCAGCCCTCAATCAGCCCCAGCATTTT
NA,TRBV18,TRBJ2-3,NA,CASSRSQTDTQYF,TGTGCCAGCTCACGATCCCAAACAGATACGCAGTATTTT
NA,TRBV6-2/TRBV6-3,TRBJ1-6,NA,CASKEERASSPLHF,TGTGCCAGCAAGGAGGAGCGGGCGAGTTCACCCCTCCACTTT
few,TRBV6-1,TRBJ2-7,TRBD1,CASSRDRGIDEQYF,TGTGCCAGCAGCCGGGACAGGGGCATCGACGAGCAGTACTTC
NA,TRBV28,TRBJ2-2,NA,CASIRGDAGELFF,TGTGCCAGCATTAGGGGGGACGCCGGGGAGCTGTTTTTT
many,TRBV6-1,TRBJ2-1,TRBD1,CASSSDGQGRNEQFF,TGTGCCAGCAGTTCCGACGGACAGGGGAGGAATGAGCAGTTCTTC
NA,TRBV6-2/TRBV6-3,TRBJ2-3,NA,CASSIYRDSTDTQYF,TGTGCCAGCAGTATATACCGGGACTCCACAGATACGCAGTATTTT
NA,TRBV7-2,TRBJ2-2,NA,CASSLMQGSGELFF,TGTGCCAGCAGCCTCATGCAGGGGAGCGGGGAGCTGTTTTTT
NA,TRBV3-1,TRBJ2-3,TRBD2,CASSQAKLAGVGDTQYF,TGTGCCAGCAGCCAAGCGAAACTAGCGGGAGTTGGAGATACGCAGTATTTT
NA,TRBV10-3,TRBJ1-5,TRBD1,CAISESGQITQHF,TGTGCCATCAGTGAGTCGGGACAGATCACCCAGCATTTT
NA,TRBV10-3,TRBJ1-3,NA,CAITTGFGNTIYF,TGTGCCATAACGACAGGTTTTGGAAACACCATATATTTT
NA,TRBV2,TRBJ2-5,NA,CASSEGAGLRTQYF,TGTGCCAGCAGTGAAGGAGCCGGTTTAAGGACCCAGTACTTC
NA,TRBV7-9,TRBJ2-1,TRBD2,CAAAIGGSSNEQFF,TGTGCCGCCGCCATCGGGGGGTCCTCCAATGAGCAGTTCTTC
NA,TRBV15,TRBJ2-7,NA,CATSRDWYSNEQYF,TGTGCCACCAGCAGAGATTGGTACAGCAACGAGCAGTACTTC